This T cell receptor (beta chain) was sequenced during a study of blood T cells in healthy people across ages. General study findings and limits: Naive T cell percentage showed a strong correlation with the diversity of TCR beta.

Individuals who donated were healthy Caucasians from Russia aged about 6 to 90. At least 6 micrograms of total RNA were extracted per sample. A word on this clonotype: Its target is unknown.

The CDR3 totals 13 residues. V gave up 3 bases and J gave up 9 bases; unmatched junction bases: 4. CDR1 and CDR2 from the germline V gene are DFQATT and SNEGSKA (reference sequence). Through a sample-barcoded 5' primer and a J-beta primer mix, a second PCR was run for roughly 6 to 12 cycles. A template-switch adaptor that had 12 random nucleotides put a tag on each cDNA molecule. MiXCR was run by TCRdb on the 5' RACE reads, yielding one entry per CDR3 protein. The sample holds 980,000 or so distinct CDR3 sequences; roughly 48% are singletons and the top ten take 13%. This sequence was found in a man aged 30-40 years in good health. V and J are TRBV20-1 and TRBJ2-1; 11 positions agree with TRBD2. Material for sequencing was blood. The CDR3 reads CSARSLAGGEQFF. The CDR3 coding sequence is TGCAGTGCTAGGTCGCTAGCGGGGGGTGAGCAGTTCTTC.